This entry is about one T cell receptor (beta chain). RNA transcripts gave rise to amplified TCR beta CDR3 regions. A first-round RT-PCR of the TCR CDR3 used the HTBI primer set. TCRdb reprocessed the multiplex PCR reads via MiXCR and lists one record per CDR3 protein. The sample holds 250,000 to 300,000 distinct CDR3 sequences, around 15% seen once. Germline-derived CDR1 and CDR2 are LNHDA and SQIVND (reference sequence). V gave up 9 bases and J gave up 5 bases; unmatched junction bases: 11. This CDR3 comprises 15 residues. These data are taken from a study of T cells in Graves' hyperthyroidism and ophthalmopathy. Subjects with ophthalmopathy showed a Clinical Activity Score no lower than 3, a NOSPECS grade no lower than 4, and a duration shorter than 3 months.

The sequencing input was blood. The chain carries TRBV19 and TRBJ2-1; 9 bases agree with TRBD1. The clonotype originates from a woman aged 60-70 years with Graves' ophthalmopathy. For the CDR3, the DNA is TGTGCCAGGACCGCCGGGACAGGGAACCACAATGAGCAGTTCTTC. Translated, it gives CARTAGTGNHNEQFF.